These T cell receptor beta chains were read from a single sample in a study of T-cell reconstitution after alpha-beta-depleted transplantation in children. Each CDR3 protein gets one entry after TCRdb re-called the PCR reads with MiXCR. Among 300,000 to 350,000 distinct CDR3 sequences listed, roughly 16% were seen once. This specimen consisted of PBMCs, mostly from graft donor cells, obtained 360 days after TCRalphabeta/CD19-depleted stem cell transplant. The receptors were gathered from a male patient between 2 and 9 years old who had a stem cell transplant for acute lymphoblastic leukemia, so the T cells may come from the graft donor. Each CDR3 is given with its conserved first and last residue. A D gene is named only where the DNA matches it firmly. The listing skips clone size in some rows; elsewhere it reads once, few, many or a size class.

D gene,clone size,J gene,V gene,CDR3 protein,CDR3 DNA
-,-,TRBJ2-2,TRBV23-1,CASSQSPGICAGELFF,TGCGCCAGCAGTCAATCGCCAGGGATTTGTGCCGGGGAGCTGTTTTTT
TRBD1,-,TRBJ2-6,TRBV4-2,CASSQLQGPGANVLTF,TGTGCCAGCAGCCAACTACAGGGGCCAGGGGCCAACGTCCTGACTTTC
-,many,TRBJ2-5,TRBV29-1,CSTKTATQETQYF,TGCAGCACCAAGACAGCAACCCAAGAGACCCAGTACTTC
-,few,TRBJ1-5,TRBV4-3,CASSQAAGYPQHF,TGCGCCAGCAGCCAGGCCGCCGGGTATCCCCAGCATTTT
-,-,TRBJ1-3,TRBV12-3/TRBV12-4,CASSVVSSGNTIYF,TGTGCCAGCAGCGTAGTGAGCTCTGGAAACACCATATATTTT
-,many,TRBJ1-5,TRBV6-5,CASSYGDRGGNQPQHF,TGTGCCAGCAGTTACGGGGACCGGGGAGGAAATCAGCCCCAGCATTTT
-,-,TRBJ2-5,TRBV7-8,CASSLYRLLQETQYF,TGTGCCAGCAGCTTATATCGACTACTCCAAGAGACCCAGTACTTC
-,few,TRBJ2-5,TRBV7-8,CASSLVRGLNSQETQYF,TGTGCCAGCAGCCTAGTTCGGGGCCTTAATTCCCAAGAGACCCAGTACTTC
TRBD2,many,TRBJ2-1,TRBV24-1,CATSVASGSSYNEQFF,TGTGCCACCAGTGTTGCAAGCGGGAGCTCCTACAATGAGCAGTTCTTC
-,-,TRBJ2-1,TRBV2,CASKITGSSYNEQFF,TGTGCCAGCAAAATCACCGGGAGCTCCTACAATGAGCAGTTCTTC
-,-,TRBJ2-7,TRBV7-9,CASSLVGVYEQYF,TGTGCCAGCAGCTTAGTTGGGGTCTACGAGCAGTACTTC
TRBD1,few,TRBJ2-1,TRBV10-3,CAINDRGPGSYNEQFF,TGTGCCATCAACGACAGGGGGCCGGGATCCTACAATGAGCAGTTCTTC
-,-,TRBJ2-3,TRBV4-3,CASSQIRLGPADF,TGCGCCAGCAGCCAGATTAGACTAGGTCCCGCCGATTTT
-,-,TRBJ1-1,TRBV7-9,CASSSTPNTEAFF,TGTGCCAGCAGTTCCACACCGAACACTGAAGCTTTCTTT
TRBD2,-,TRBJ2-7,TRBV4-2,CASSQRATAGSSYEQYF,TGTGCCAGCAGCCAGCGGGCCACAGCGGGAAGCTCCTACGAGCAGTACTTC
-,few,TRBJ2-7,TRBV4-1,CASSRVLSHYEQYF,TGCGCCAGCAGCCGGGTCCTGAGCCACTACGAGCAGTACTTC
TRBD2,few,TRBJ2-3,TRBV28,CASSLYGLAGGNTQYF,TGTGCCAGCAGTTTATATGGACTAGCGGGAGGGAATACGCAGTATTTT
-,once,TRBJ2-4,TRBV5-1,CASSLAARGTSEDIQYF,TGCGCCAGCAGCTTGGCCGCAAGGGGGACCTCGGAGGACATTCAGTACTTC
TRBD2,-,TRBJ2-5,TRBV6-2/TRBV6-3,CASSLLPGLAVETQYF,TGTGCCAGCAGTTTGCTACCGGGACTAGCTGTGGAGACCCAGTACTTC
-,-,TRBJ1-2,TRBV25-1,CASSNSQTGGGYTF,TGTGCCAGCAGCAACAGCCAAACAGGTGGCGGCTACACCTTC
-,few,TRBJ2-1,TRBV30,CAWRVMGEQFF,TGTGCCTGGAGGGTTATGGGTGAGCAGTTCTTC
-,few,TRBJ2-1,TRBV10-3,CAISESLGADNEQFF,TGTGCCATCAGTGAGTCCCTGGGGGCCGACAATGAGCAGTTCTTC
-,-,TRBJ2-2,TRBV12-5,CASGFTTGSNTGELFF,TGTGCTAGTGGTTTCACGACAGGCTCGAACACCGGGGAGCTGTTTTTT
-,-,TRBJ1-5,TRBV6-2/TRBV6-3,CASSYRFDSNQPQHF,TGTGCCAGCAGTTACCGGTTTGATAGCAATCAGCCCCAGCATTTT
TRBD2,many,TRBJ2-7,TRBV10-3,CAISLAGANNEQYF,TGTGCCATCAGCTTAGCGGGAGCCAATAACGAGCAGTACTTC
-,-,TRBJ2-5,TRBV7-2,CASSLGWEYQEPQYF,TGTGCCAGCAGCTTAGGATGGGAGTACCAAGAGCCCCAGTACTTC
TRBD1,-,TRBJ2-1,TRBV6-1,CATPGTGGLNEQFF,TGTGCCACCCCCGGGACAGGGGGACTCAATGAGCAGTTCTTC
TRBD2,-,TRBJ2-5,TRBV28,CASSVAGRIETQYF,TGTGCCAGCAGTGTAGCGGGAAGGATAGAGACCCAGTACTTC
TRBD1,few,TRBJ1-1,TRBV6-5,CASSYARTGILDTEAFF,TGTGCCAGCAGTTACGCCCGGACAGGCATTCTGGACACTGAAGCTTTCTTT
-,many,TRBJ2-2,TRBV6-1,CASSVLQGTGELFF,TGTGCCAGCAGTGTATTACAGGGAACCGGGGAGCTGTTTTTT
TRBD2,few,TRBJ2-7,TRBV5-1,CASSLELAGVEQYF,TGCGCCAGCAGCTTGGAGCTAGCGGGAGTCGAGCAGTACTTC
-,few,TRBJ1-2,TRBV29-1,CSVKGGVYGYTF,TGCAGCGTTAAGGGGGGAGTTTATGGCTACACCTTC
-,-,TRBJ1-4,TRBV30,CAWALGPSRNF,TGTGCGTGGGCCCTGGGGCCATCTCGAAATTTT
TRBD1,-,TRBJ2-3,TRBV3-1,CASSQHRGRPGDTQYF,TGTGCCAGCAGCCAGCACAGGGGGCGTCCGGGCGATACGCAGTATTTT
-,few,TRBJ2-3,TRBV29-1,CSVDGAFGTDTQYF,TGCAGCGTCGATGGCGCATTCGGCACAGATACGCAGTATTTT
TRBD1,-,TRBJ2-2,TRBV7-2,CASSLAAGGIGGELFF,TGTGCCAGCAGCTTAGCGGCAGGGGGTATTGGCGGGGAGCTGTTTTTT
TRBD2,-,TRBJ2-1,TRBV9,CASSVGLTGLAQNEQFF,TGTGCCAGCAGCGTAGGATTAACGGGACTAGCGCAAAATGAGCAGTTCTTC
-,many,TRBJ2-3,TRBV28,CASSLFGASDTQYF,TGTGCCAGCAGTTTGTTCGGCGCATCAGATACGCAGTATTTT
TRBD1,few,TRBJ1-1,TRBV5-1,CASSSGQGESTEAFF,TGCGCCAGCAGCTCGGGACAGGGAGAGAGCACTGAAGCTTTCTTT
-,-,TRBJ2-7,TRBV9,CASSPAGGGGFYEQYF,TGTGCCAGCAGCCCTGCCGGAGGCGGGGGCTTCTACGAGCAGTACTTC
-,-,TRBJ2-2,TRBV7-2,CASNERQTYTGELFF,TGTGCCAGCAACGAAAGACAGACCTACACCGGGGAGCTGTTTTTT
TRBD1,-,TRBJ2-3,TRBV5-1,CASSLGQGVALTDTQYF,TGCGCCAGCAGCTTGGGCCAGGGGGTAGCGCTGACAGATACGCAGTATTTT
-,-,TRBJ2-1,TRBV2,CASWDAVDNEQFF,TGTGCCAGCTGGGACGCCGTGGACAATGAGCAGTTCTTC
-,many,TRBJ2-5,TRBV28,CASSFPNSLRETQYF,TGTGCCAGCAGTTTCCCCAACTCCCTCAGGGAGACCCAGTACTTC
-,many,TRBJ2-7,TRBV12-3/TRBV12-4,CASSLTPSGSYEQYF,TGTGCCAGCAGTTTAACACCCTCGGGCTCCTACGAGCAGTACTTC
TRBD2,-,TRBJ2-7,TRBV9,CAGSVGSGTSGYEQYF,TGTGCCGGCAGCGTAGGGAGTGGGACTAGCGGATACGAGCAGTACTTC
-,few,TRBJ1-3,TRBV4-3,CASSQDHYRVGNTIYF,TGCGCCAGCAGCCAAGATCATTACAGGGTTGGAAACACCATATATTTT
-,-,TRBJ2-1,TRBV7-6,CASSLVTEGLNEQFF,TGTGCCAGCAGCTTAGTAACGGAGGGGCTCAATGAGCAGTTCTTC
-,few,TRBJ1-2,TRBV12-3/TRBV12-4,CASSLGGASYGYTF,TGTGCCAGCAGCCTCGGGGGGGCTTCATATGGCTACACCTTC
-,-,TRBJ2-6,TRBV4-1,CASSQDFAQSSGANVLTF,TGCGCCAGCAGCCAAGATTTCGCACAATCCTCTGGGGCCAACGTCCTGACTTTC
TRBD2,few,TRBJ2-1,TRBV29-1,CSVDRLAGAHEQFF,TGCAGCGTTGATAGGCTAGCGGGAGCTCATGAGCAGTTCTTC
-,few,TRBJ1-3,TRBV11-1,CASSRGPFPLLSGNTIYF,TGTGCCAGCAGCAGAGGACCGTTCCCGTTACTGTCGGGAAACACCATATATTTT
-,-,TRBJ2-7,TRBV29-1,CSVLTRDTSSYEQYF,TGCAGCGTTCTGACCCGAGACACGAGCTCCTACGAGCAGTACTTC
TRBD2,-,TRBJ2-7,TRBV7-9,CASSSSRGGSPSDEQYF,TGTGCCAGCAGCTCCTCCCGGGGGGGCTCCCCCTCGGACGAGCAGTACTTC